This entry is about one T cell receptor (beta chain). This entry comes from a study of CDR3 diversity in severe acne. CDR3 length equals 16 residues. Trimming cost V 0 bases and J 2 bases, with 11 bases left between them. From germline, CDR1 is LNHDA and CDR2 SQIVND (reference sequence). Each CDR3 protein gets one entry after TCRdb re-called the PCR reads with MiXCR. The repertoire holds about 100,000 distinct CDR3 sequences, 51% seen once, with around an eighth in the top ten. The rearrangement joins TRBV19 to TRBJ2-1, with D possibly being TRBD2 (6 bases). What was sequenced was blood. This receptor was obtained from a male donor with acne. CDR3 DNA: TGTGCCAGTAGTATAGATCAGGGCGGGGCCTACAATGAGCAGTTCTTC. This encodes CASSIDQGGAYNEQFF.